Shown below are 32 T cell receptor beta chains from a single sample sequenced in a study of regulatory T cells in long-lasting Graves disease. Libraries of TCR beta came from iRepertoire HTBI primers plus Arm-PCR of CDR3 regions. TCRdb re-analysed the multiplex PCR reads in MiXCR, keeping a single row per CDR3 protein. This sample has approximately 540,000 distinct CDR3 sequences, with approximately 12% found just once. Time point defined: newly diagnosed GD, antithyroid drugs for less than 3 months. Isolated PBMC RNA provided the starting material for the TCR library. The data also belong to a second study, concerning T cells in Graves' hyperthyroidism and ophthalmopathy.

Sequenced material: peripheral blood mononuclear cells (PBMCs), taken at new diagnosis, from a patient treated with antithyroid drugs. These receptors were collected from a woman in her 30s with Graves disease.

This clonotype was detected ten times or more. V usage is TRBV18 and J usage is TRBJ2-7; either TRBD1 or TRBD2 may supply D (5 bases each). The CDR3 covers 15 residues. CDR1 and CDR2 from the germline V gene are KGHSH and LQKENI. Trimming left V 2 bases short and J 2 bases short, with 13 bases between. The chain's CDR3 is CASSPTGTGTYEQYF. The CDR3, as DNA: TGTGCCAGCTCACCAACCGGGACGGGGACCTACGAGCAGTACTTC.

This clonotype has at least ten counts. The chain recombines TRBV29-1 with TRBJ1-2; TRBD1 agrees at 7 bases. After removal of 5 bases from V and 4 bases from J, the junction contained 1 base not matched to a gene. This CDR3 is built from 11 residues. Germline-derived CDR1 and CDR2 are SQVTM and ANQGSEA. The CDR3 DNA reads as TGCAGCGTTTGGACAGGCTATGGCTACACCTTC. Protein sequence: CSVWTGYGYTF. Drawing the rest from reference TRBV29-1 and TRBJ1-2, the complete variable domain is SAVISQKPSRDICQRGTSLTIQCQVDSQVTMMFWYRQQPGQSLTLIATANQGSEATYESGFVIDKFPISRPNLTFSTLTVSNMSPEDSSIYLCSVWTGYGYTFGSGTRLTVV.

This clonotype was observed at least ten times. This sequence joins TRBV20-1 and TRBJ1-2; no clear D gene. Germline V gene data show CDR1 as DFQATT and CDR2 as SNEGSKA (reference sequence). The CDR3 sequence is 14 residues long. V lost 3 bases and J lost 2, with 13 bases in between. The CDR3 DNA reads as TGCAGTGCTAGCCCGGGCTCCGTAAACTATGGCTACACCTTC. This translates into CSASPGSVNYGYTF.

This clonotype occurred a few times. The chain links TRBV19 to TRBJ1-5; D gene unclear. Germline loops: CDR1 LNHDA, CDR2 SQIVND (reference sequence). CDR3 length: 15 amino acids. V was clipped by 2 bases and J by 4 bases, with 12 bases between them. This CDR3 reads CASSIISRENQPQHF. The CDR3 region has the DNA TGTGCCAGTAGTATAATCTCCAGAGAAAATCAGCCCCAGCATTTT.

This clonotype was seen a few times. CDR3 loop: CASSQDGPNYEQYF. For the CDR3, the DNA is TGCGCCAGCAGCCAGGACGGGCCTAACTACGAGCAGTACTTC. The rearrangement links TRBV5-1 to TRBJ2-7; the D is unclear. From germline, CDR1 is SGHRS and CDR2 YFSETQ. Trimming shortened V by 4 bases and J by 3 bases, and 14 bases separated the two germline ends. This CDR3 spans 14 amino acids.

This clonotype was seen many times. This CDR3 is CASSLRPYRGPTTNEKLFF. The CDR3 DNA reads TGTGCCAGCAGTTTAAGACCTTACAGGGGCCCCACAACTAATGAAAAACTGTTTTTT. The chain recombines TRBV27 with TRBJ1-4, with 7 bases fitting TRBD1. Trimming at V came to 2 bases and at J to 0 bases, leaving 12 bases not matched to a gene. CDR3 size: 19 residues. CDR1 is MNHEY, CDR2 SMNVEV, per germline (reference sequence). The full variable domain, rest sourced from reference TRBV27 and TRBJ1-4, is EAQVTQNPRYLITVTGKKLTVTCSQNMNHEYMSWYRQDPGLGLRQIYYSMNVEVTDKGDVPEGYKVSRKEKRNFPLILESPSPNQTSLYFCASSLRPYRGPTTNEKLFFGSGTQLSVL.

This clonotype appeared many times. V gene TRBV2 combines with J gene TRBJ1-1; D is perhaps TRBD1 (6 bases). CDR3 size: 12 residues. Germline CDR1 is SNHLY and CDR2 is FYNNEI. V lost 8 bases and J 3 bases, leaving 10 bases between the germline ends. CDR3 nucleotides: TGTGCCAGCCTGGGGGGCTACACTGAAGCTTTCTTT. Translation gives CASLGGYTEAFF.

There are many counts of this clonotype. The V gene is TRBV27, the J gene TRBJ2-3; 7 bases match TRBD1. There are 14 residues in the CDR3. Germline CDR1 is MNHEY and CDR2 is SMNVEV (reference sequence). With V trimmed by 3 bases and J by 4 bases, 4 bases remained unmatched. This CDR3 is CASSFNRGSDTQYF. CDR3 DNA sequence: TGTGCCAGCAGTTTTAACAGGGGCTCAGATACGCAGTATTTT.

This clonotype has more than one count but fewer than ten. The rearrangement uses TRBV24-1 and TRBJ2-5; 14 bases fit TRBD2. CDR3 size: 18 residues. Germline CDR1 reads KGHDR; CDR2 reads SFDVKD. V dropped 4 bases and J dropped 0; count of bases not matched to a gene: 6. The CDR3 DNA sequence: TGTGCCACCAGTGACACAAGACTAGCGGGAGGGGACCAAGAGACCCAGTACTTC. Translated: CATSDTRLAGGDQETQYF.

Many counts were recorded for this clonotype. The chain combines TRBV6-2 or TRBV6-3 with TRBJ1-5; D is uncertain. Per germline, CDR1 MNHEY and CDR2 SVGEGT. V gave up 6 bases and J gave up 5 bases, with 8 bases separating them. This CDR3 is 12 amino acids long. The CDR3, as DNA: TGTGCCAGCAGCGCACGGGATCAGCCCCAGCATTTT. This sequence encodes CASSARDQPQHF.

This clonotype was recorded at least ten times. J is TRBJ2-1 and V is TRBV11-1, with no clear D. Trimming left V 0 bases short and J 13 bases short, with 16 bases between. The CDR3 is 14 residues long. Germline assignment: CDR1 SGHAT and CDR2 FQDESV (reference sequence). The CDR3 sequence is CASSLAVGRKDQFF. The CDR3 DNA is TGTGCCAGCAGCTTAGCGGTCGGTAGAAAGGATCAGTTCTTC. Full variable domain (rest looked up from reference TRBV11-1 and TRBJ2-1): EAEVAQSPRYKITEKSQAVAFWCDPISGHATLYWYRQILGQGPELLVQFQDESVVDDSQLPKDRFSAERLKGVDSTLKIQPAELGDSAMYLCASSLAVGRKDQFFGPGTRLTVL.

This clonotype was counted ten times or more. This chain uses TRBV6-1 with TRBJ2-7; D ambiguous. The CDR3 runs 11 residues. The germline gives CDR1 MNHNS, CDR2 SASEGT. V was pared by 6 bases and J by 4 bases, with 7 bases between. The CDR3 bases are TGTGCCAGCAGGGACCTGTACGAGCAGTACTTC. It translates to CASRDLYEQYF.

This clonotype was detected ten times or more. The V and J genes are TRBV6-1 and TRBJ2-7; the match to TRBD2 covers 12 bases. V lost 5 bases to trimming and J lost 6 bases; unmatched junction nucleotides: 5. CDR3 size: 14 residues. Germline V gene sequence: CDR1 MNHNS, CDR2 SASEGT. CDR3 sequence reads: CASSRLAGAREQYF. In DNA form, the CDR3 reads TGTGCCAGCAGTCGACTAGCGGGAGCGCGCGAGCAGTACTTC.

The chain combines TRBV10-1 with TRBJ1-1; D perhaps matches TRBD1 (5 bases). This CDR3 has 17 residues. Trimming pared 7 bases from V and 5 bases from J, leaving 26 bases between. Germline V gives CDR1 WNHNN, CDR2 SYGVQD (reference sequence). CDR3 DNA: TGCGCCAGCAACTATTCCGGGACGGCGGCGGGAGAGACTGAAGCTTTCTTT. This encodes CASNYSGTAAGETEAFF.

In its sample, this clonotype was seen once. This chain's CDR3 is CASSLGTGTMPYGYTF. The CDR3 coding sequence is TGTGCCAGCAGCCTCGGGACAGGGACCATGCCCTATGGCTACACCTTC. The V call is TRBV6-2 or TRBV6-3, the J call TRBJ1-2; TRBD1 matches at 9 bases. In germline, CDR1 is MNHEY, CDR2 SVGEGT. The V gene end was trimmed by 6 bases and the J gene end by 4 bases; junction bases not matched to a gene: 12. The CDR3 length is 16 residues.

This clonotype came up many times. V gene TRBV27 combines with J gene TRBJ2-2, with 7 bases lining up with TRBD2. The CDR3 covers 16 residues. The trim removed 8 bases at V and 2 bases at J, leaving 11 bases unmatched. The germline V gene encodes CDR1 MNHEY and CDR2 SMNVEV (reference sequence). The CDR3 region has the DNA TGTGCCAGCTTACCCACGGCGGGACTAAACACCGGGGAGCTGTTTTTT. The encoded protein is CASLPTAGLNTGELFF.

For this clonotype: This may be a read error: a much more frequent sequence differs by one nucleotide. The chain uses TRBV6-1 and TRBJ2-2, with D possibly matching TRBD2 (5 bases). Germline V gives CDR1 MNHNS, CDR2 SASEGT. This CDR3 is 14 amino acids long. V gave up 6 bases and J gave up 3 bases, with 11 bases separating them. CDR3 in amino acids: CASRASFDTGELFF. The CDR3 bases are TGTGCCAGCAGGGCTAGCTTCGACACCGGGGAGCTGTTTTTT.

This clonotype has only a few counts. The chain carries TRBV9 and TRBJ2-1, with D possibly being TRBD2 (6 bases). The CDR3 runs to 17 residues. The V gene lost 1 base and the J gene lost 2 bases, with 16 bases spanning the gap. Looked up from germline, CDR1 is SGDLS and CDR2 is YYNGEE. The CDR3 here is CASSVSAGHFPYNEQFF. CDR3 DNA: TGTGCCAGCAGCGTATCTGCGGGGCACTTTCCCTACAATGAGCAGTTCTTC. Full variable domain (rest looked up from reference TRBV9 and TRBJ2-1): DSGVTQTPKHLITATGQRVTLRCSPRSGDLSVYWYQQSLDQGLQFLIQYYNGEERAKGNILERFSAQQFPDLHSELNLSSLELGDSALYFCASSVSAGHFPYNEQFFGPGTRLTVL.

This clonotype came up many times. CDR3 amino acids: CASSQGSEAFF. The CDR3 DNA reads as TGTGCCAGCAGTCAGGGATCGGAGGCTTTCTTT. The chain combines TRBV2 with TRBJ1-1; possible D gene TRBD1, 5 bases. The CDR3 length is 11 residues. Trimming removed 5 bases at V and 11 bases at J, with 12 bases between. Germline V gene data show CDR1 as SNHLY and CDR2 as FYNNEI.

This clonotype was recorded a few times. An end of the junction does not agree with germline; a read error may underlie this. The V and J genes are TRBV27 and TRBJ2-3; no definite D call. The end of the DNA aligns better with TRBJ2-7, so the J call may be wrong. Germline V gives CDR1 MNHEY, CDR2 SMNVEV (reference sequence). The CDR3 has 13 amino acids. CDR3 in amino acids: CASSLGGSCEQYF. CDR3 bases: TGTGCCAGCAGTTTGGGCGGCTCCTGCGAGCAGTACTTC.

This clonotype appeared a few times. CDR3 amino acids: CSARLARTSHSLSSYNEQFF. The CDR3 DNA sequence: TGCAGTGCTAGACTTGCAAGGACTTCCCACTCTTTAAGCTCCTACAATGAGCAGTTCTTC. This chain uses TRBV20-1 with TRBJ2-1; perhaps TRBD2 as D (5 bases). Germline V gene data show CDR1 as DFQATT and CDR2 as SNEGSKA (reference sequence). The V gene lost 2 bases and the J gene lost 0 bases, with 26 bases spanning the gap. CDR3 length: 20 amino acids.

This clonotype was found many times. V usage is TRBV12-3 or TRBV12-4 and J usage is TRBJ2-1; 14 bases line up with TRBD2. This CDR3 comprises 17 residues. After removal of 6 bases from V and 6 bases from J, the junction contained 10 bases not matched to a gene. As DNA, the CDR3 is TGTGCCAGCAGCCCCTTGATGGGACTAGCGGGAGTCAATGAGCAGTTCTTC. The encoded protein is CASSPLMGLAGVNEQFF.

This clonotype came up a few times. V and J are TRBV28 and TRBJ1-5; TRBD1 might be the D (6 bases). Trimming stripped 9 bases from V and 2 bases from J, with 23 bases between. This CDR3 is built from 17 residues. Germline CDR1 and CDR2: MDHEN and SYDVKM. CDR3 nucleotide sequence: TGTGCCAGTAGAGCAGGGGCGAGAGGGGATGGCAATCAGCCCCAGCATTTT. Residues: CASRAGARGDGNQPQHF.

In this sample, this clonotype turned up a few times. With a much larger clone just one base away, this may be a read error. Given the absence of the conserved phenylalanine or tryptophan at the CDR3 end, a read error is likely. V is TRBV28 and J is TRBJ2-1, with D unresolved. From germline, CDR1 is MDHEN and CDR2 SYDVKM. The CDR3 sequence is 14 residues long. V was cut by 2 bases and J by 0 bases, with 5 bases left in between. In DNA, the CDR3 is TGTGCCAGCAGTTTACTAGGCTCCTACAATGAGCAGTTCCTC. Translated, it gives CASSLLGSYNEQFL.

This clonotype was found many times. The CDR3 DNA reads as TGTGCCATCAGGCCCCGGGACATTGCCCACGAGCAGTACTTC. Amino acids: CAIRPRDIAHEQYF. J is TRBJ2-7 and V is TRBV10-3, with a possible D match to TRBD1 (6 bases). Germline CDR1 reads ENHRY; CDR2 reads SYGVKD. CDR3 size: 14 residues. Trimming removed 6 bases from V and 5 bases from J, with 17 bases in between.

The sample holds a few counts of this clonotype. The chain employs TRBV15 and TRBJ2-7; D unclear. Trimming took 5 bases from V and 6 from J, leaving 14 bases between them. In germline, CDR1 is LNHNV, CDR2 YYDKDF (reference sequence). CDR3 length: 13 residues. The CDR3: CATSRRLEGEQYF. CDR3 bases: TGTGCCACCAGCCGCAGGCTGGAAGGCGAGCAGTACTTC.

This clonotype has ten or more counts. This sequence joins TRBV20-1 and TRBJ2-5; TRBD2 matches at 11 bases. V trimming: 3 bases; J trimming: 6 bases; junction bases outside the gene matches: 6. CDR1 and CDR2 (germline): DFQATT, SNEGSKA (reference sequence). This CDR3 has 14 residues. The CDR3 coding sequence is TGCAGTGCTAGTGTTACTAGCGGGAGAAAGACCCAGTACTTC. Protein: CSASVTSGRKTQYF.

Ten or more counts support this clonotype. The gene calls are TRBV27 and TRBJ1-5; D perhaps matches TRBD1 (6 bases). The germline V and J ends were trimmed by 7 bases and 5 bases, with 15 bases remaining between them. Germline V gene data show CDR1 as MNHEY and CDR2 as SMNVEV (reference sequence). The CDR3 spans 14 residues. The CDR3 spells CASTLTGGHQPQHF. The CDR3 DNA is TGTGCCAGCACCCTAACCGGGGGCCATCAGCCCCAGCATTTT.

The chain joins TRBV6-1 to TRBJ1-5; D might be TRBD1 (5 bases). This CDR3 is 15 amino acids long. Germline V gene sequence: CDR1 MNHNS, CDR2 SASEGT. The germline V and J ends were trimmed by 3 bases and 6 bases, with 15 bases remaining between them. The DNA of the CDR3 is TGTGCCAGCAGTGAGGGACCCCAAGATGGTCAGCCCCAGCATTTT. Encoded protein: CASSEGPQDGQPQHF.

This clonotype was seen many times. Here the CDR3 DNA reads TGTGCCAGCAGTGAGGTTAGCACAGATACGCAGTATTTT. This gives the protein CASSEVSTDTQYF. The rearrangement uses TRBV2 and TRBJ2-3; D ambiguous. V was cut by 3 bases and J by 0 bases, with 4 bases left in between. Germline V CDR1 and CDR2: SNHLY, FYNNEI. The CDR3 length is 13 residues.

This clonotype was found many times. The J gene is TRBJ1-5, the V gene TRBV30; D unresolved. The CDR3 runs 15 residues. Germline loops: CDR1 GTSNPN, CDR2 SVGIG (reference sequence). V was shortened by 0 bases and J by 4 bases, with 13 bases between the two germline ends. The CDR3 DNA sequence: TGTGCCTGGAGTGTGGGGATTTTGAGAAATCAGCCCCAGCATTTT. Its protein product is CAWSVGILRNQPQHF.

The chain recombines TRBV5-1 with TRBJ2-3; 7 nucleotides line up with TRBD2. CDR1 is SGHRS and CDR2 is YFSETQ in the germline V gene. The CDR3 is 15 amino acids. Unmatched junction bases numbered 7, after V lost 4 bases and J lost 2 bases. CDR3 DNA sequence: TGCGCCAGCAGCCTGCGGGAGCGTAACACAGATACGCAGTATTTT. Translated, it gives CASSLRERNTDTQYF.